This TCR beta chain was sequenced in a study of CD8+ T cells in alopecia areata. A word on this clone: Its specificity is not known.

Findings and limits, study-wide: Baseline CD8+ expansion's link to response remains uncertain, as there was one nonresponder.

Extraction and reverse transcription of RNA yielded cDNA as the sequencing template. Only in-frame clones appear in the TCRdb table, and some are missing; sequencing was by immunoSEQ multiplex PCR. This sample has about 140,000 clones; more than 85% occur once, and the top ten carry 13%. Documented treatment: oral pan-JAK inhibitor, 5-10 mg twice daily. The sample consisted of CD8+ T cells sorted from blood, taken at week 4, from a patient treated with tofacitinib. This sequence originates from a human donor with alopecia areata.

CDR3 bases: TGTGCCAGCAGCCCCCCTAGCGGGGGTAACACCGGGGAGCTGTTTTTT. Translation gives CASSPPSGGNTGELFF. This chain joins TRBV7-3 and TRBJ2-2; the match to TRBD2 covers 10 bases. The CDR3 is 16 amino acids. Germline-derived CDR1 and CDR2 are SGHTA and FQGTGA. The V and J ends lost 5 bases and 2 bases, in that order; junction bases with no gene match: 5.